The entry below gives a single T cell receptor beta chain sequence along with its context. Its target is not known. This record comes from a study of cytomegalovirus exposure and HLA in healthy donors. Whole-study results and caveats: With later analysis, a missense DCLRE1C variant became linked to TCR beta V- and J-gene trimming.

Trimming took 3 bases from V and 5 from J, leaving 10 bases between them. Germline values: CDR1 SGHNT, CDR2 YENEEA. This CDR3 is built from 13 residues. The PCR used 60 Vbeta and 13 Jbeta primers. In the original workflow: An analysis performed later counted roughly 80 million unique TCR beta chains (around 11 million of them shared). Only in-frame clones appear in the TCRdb table, and some are missing; sequencing was by immunoSEQ multiplex PCR. That table supplies the V and J calls and clone size; D and trimming were determined from the DNA. The repertoire holds some 130,000 clones, with roughly 82% as singletons.

The sequencing sample was made of PBMCs. The sequence was obtained from a male donor in good health and CMV-seropositive. V and J are TRBV11-3 and TRBJ2-5; D uncertain. CDR3 region: CASSLASAETQYF. For the CDR3, the DNA is TGTGCCAGCAGCTTGGCCAGCGCGGAGACCCAGTACTTC.